A single sample is the source of the 28 T cell receptor beta chains below, sequenced in a study of T cells in Graves' hyperthyroidism and ophthalmopathy. The TCR beta CDR3 regions underwent amplification using RNA transcripts as the source. RT-PCR in the first round (using the HTBI primer set) targeted the TCR CDR3. One entry per CDR3 protein results from TCRdb running MiXCR on the multiplex PCR reads. The repertoire has about 520,000 distinct CDR3 sequences, less than 25% of them found once; the top ten carry about 30%. Sequencing used blood. The receptors were gathered from a man aged 18 to 29 with Graves' hyperthyroidism.

The sample holds many counts of this clonotype. The genes are TRBV19 and TRBJ2-7, with D hard to call. Looked up from germline, CDR1 is LNHDA and CDR2 is SQIVND (reference sequence). Trimming left V 6 bases short and J 3 bases short, with 15 bases between. This CDR3 has 14 amino acids. The CDR3 DNA sequence: TGTGCCAGTAGCCCAGAAAGGACCTTCTACGAGCAGTACTTC. Its translation is CASSPERTFYEQYF.

This clonotype showed up many times. V is TRBV9 and J is TRBJ2-3; 8 bases are a match to TRBD2. The CDR3 covers 16 residues. Germline CDR1 is SGDLS and CDR2 is YYNGEE. Trimming removed 0 bases from V and 1 base from J; junction bases left unmatched: 4. The CDR3 nucleotides are TGTGCCAGCAGCGTAGGTCTAGCGGGTGGCACAGATACGCAGTATTTT. It specifies CASSVGLAGGTDTQYF.

This clonotype was recorded a few times. V and J are TRBV6-5 and TRBJ2-2, with TRBD1 identical over 7 bases. This CDR3 contains 14 residues. With V trimmed by 8 bases and J by 1 base, 4 bases remained unmatched. Germline V CDR1 and CDR2: MNHEY, SVGAGI. The CDR3 nucleotides are TGTGCCAGCGTTAGGGACAGGAACACCGGGGAGCTGTTTTTT. Translating it yields CASVRDRNTGELFF.

This clonotype appeared many times. The CDR3 region has the DNA TGTGCCAGCAGTCCTCCAGGGGCCGGGGAGCTGTTTTTT. As protein: CASSPPGAGELFF. This sequence joins TRBV28 and TRBJ2-2, with D maybe TRBD1 (6 bases). Trimming stripped 5 bases from V and 6 bases from J, with 10 bases between. Looked up from germline, CDR1 is MDHEN and CDR2 is SYDVKM. The CDR3 is made up of 13 amino acids.

The chain carries TRBV10-2 and TRBJ1-1; D is ambiguous. Germline assignment: CDR1 WSHSY and CDR2 SAAADI. The CDR3 spans 12 residues. Between the trimmed V and J ends, which lost 6 bases and 4 bases, there was a span of 9 bases. The CDR3 nucleotides read TGCGCCAGCAGCATTATGCGCACTGAAGCTTTCTTT. Protein: CASSIMRTEAFF.

There are a few counts of this clonotype. The chain recombines TRBV24-1 with TRBJ2-4; 8 nucleotides line up with TRBD1. The V gene end was trimmed by 4 bases and the J gene end by 4 bases; junction bases not matched to a gene: 5. CDR3 size: 15 residues. Germline values: CDR1 KGHDR, CDR2 SFDVKD. The CDR3 region has the DNA TGTGCCACCAGTGAAGGGGGACAGGAAAAAAACATTCAGTACTTC. It specifies CATSEGGQEKNIQYF.

This clonotype was detected ten times or more. The chain has TRBV12-3 or TRBV12-4 and TRBJ1-1; D call uncertain. The CDR3 is made up of 14 amino acids. Trimming pared 1 base from V and 4 bases from J, leaving 10 bases between. The DNA of the CDR3 is TGTGCCAGCAGTTTAGGGGGAGAGGCCACTGAAGCTTTCTTT. Its translation is CASSLGGEATEAFF.

This clonotype has at least ten counts. The rearrangement links TRBV5-1 to TRBJ2-7; 9 nucleotides agree with TRBD1. Germline trimming cut 4 bases from V and 0 bases from J; bases unmatched to any gene: 8. CDR1 is SGHRS and CDR2 is YFSETQ in the germline V gene. This CDR3 region has 16 residues. CDR3 nucleotides: TGCGCCAGCAGCCCTAGATGGGACAGGGCCTCCTACGAGCAGTACTTC. As protein: CASSPRWDRASYEQYF.

The table lists this clonotype with many counts. The chain uses TRBV19 and TRBJ2-2, with TRBD2 as a possible D gene (6 bases). The CDR3 extends over 13 amino acids. In germline, CDR1 is LNHDA, CDR2 SQIVND (reference sequence). V dropped 2 bases and J dropped 7 bases, with 8 bases sitting between them. The CDR3 DNA follows: TGTGCCAGTAGTATAACGGGGGACGGGGAGCTGTTTTTT. This translates into CASSITGDGELFF. The whole variable domain, filled in from reference TRBV19 and TRBJ2-2, reads DGGITQSPKYLFRKEGQNVTLSCEQNLNHDAMYWYRQDPGQGLRLIYYSQIVNDFQKGDIAEGYSVSREKKESFPLTVTSAQKNPTAFYLCASSITGDGELFFGEGSRLTVL.

This clonotype was recorded many times. The chain links TRBV18 to TRBJ2-5; 7 bases are a match to TRBD1. Losses at the gene ends were 5 bases for V and 2 bases for J; bases not matched to a gene: 8. CDR3 length: 15 amino acids. Germline V gene data show CDR1 as KGHSH and CDR2 as LQKENI. This CDR3 reads CASSLQTGTQETQYF. As DNA, the CDR3 is TGTGCCAGCTCATTACAGACAGGGACGCAAGAGACCCAGTACTTC.

At least ten counts were recorded for this clonotype. This rearrangement joins TRBV7-8 to TRBJ1-1, with 7 bases lining up with TRBD1. V trimming: 1 base; J trimming: 4 bases; junction bases outside the gene matches: 12. The CDR3 length is 17 residues. Germline lookup yields CDR1 SGHVS and CDR2 FQNEAQ. CDR3 bases: TGTGCCAGCAGCTTAGATAGGGTCAGGGGGAGAAGCACTGAAGCTTTCTTT. It encodes CASSLDRVRGRSTEAFF.

This clonotype showed up many times. The J gene is TRBJ2-7, the V gene TRBV6-2 or TRBV6-3, with TRBD1 identical over 10 bases. With 4 bases clipped from V and 4 bases from J, the junction kept 4 bases outside the gene matches. This CDR3 has 14 amino acids. Looked up from germline, CDR1 is MNHEY and CDR2 is SVGEGT. In DNA, the CDR3 is TGTGCCAGCAGTTTCGACAGGGGGCGGTACGAGCAGTACTTC. Its translation: CASSFDRGRYEQYF.

The table lists this clonotype with many counts. V and J are TRBV6-1 and TRBJ2-3; D remains ambiguous. Trimming removed 6 bases at V and 4 bases at J, with 17 bases between. In germline, CDR1 is MNHNS, CDR2 SASEGT. The length of the CDR3 is 15 residues. CDR3 in amino acids: CASSPGHSGADTQYF. The CDR3 DNA reads as TGTGCCAGCAGCCCGGGTCATTCCGGCGCAGATACGCAGTATTTT.

This clonotype was observed many times. The chain uses TRBV5-6 and TRBJ2-7; possible D gene TRBD2, 5 bases. Trimming removed 3 bases at V and 3 bases at J, with 7 bases between. The CDR3 is 12 residues long. Per the germline V gene, CDR1 is SGHDT and CDR2 is YYEEEE. CDR3: CASSYRDYEQYF. DNA of the CDR3: TGTGCCAGCAGCTACCGGGACTACGAGCAGTACTTC.

V is TRBV6-5 and J is TRBJ1-2; possible D gene TRBD1, 5 bases. V dropped 5 bases and J dropped 10 bases, with 17 bases sitting between them. CDR3 length: 13 residues. Per the germline V gene, CDR1 is MNHEY and CDR2 is SVGAGI. CDR3 region: CASSVLRGTLYTF. The CDR3 nucleotides are TGTGCCAGCAGTGTACTACGAGGGACGCTCTACACCTTC.

At least ten counts were recorded for this clonotype. The rearrangement joins TRBV14 to TRBJ1-2; TRBD1 aligns across 7 bases. CDR3 length equals 15 residues. Germline CDR1 reads SGHDN; CDR2 reads FVKESK. V was pared by 4 bases and J by 10 bases, with 15 bases of the junction left unmatched. The CDR3 here is CASSPGQEDPFDYTF. CDR3 nucleotide sequence: TGTGCCAGCAGCCCCGGACAGGAAGACCCTTTTGACTACACCTTC.

This clonotype was counted many times. The chain recombines TRBV15 with TRBJ2-5; 7 positions match TRBD1. Germline lookup yields CDR1 LNHNV and CDR2 YYDKDF (reference sequence). The CDR3 sequence is 14 residues long. V lost 0 bases and J lost 4; bases outside the gene matches: 2. The CDR3 sequence: CATSRDRGRETQYF. The CDR3 coding sequence is TGTGCCACCAGCAGAGATAGGGGGCGAGAGACCCAGTACTTC.

Many counts were recorded for this clonotype. The CDR3 loop reads CASSQDTGGPTNYGYTF. As DNA, the CDR3 is TGCGCCAGCAGCCAAGATACGGGAGGACCTACTAACTATGGCTACACCTTC. The J gene is TRBJ1-2, the V gene TRBV4-1; D call uncertain. The CDR3 loop spans 17 amino acids. Trimming left V 0 bases short and J 0 bases short, with 14 bases between. CDR1 and CDR2 from the germline V gene are MGHRA and YSYEKL.

This clonotype was seen ten or more times. The chain is built from TRBV2 and TRBJ1-5, with a weak D call TRBD1 (6 bases). The germline gives CDR1 SNHLY, CDR2 FYNNEI. Trimming stripped 3 bases from V and 2 bases from J, with 11 bases between. The CDR3 sequence is 15 residues long. CDR3 residues: CASSEGGGGNQPQHF. Here the CDR3 DNA reads TGTGCCAGCAGTGAGGGGGGCGGGGGCAATCAGCCCCAGCATTTT.

This clonotype came up many times. The DNA of the CDR3 is TGTGCCAGCAGTTCGACAGGGGTGTATGGCTACACCTTC. This sequence encodes CASSSTGVYGYTF. The chain employs TRBV28 and TRBJ1-2, with TRBD1 matching 8 bases. Germline CDR1 and CDR2: MDHEN and SYDVKM. Trimming cost V 4 bases and J 5 bases; bases outside gene matches: 3. This CDR3 is built from 13 residues.

This chain uses TRBV7-8 with TRBJ1-2; 7 nucleotides match TRBD1. This CDR3 has 15 residues. The germline V gene has CDR1 SGHVS and CDR2 FQNEAQ. With V trimmed by 5 bases and J by 3 bases, 9 bases remained unmatched. This CDR3 is CASSPTTGWDYGYTF. Written as DNA, the CDR3 is TGTGCCAGCAGCCCGACGACAGGGTGGGACTATGGCTACACCTTC.

The rearrangement joins TRBV6-1 to TRBJ2-7; TRBD2 is a possible D gene (5 bases). Germline loops: CDR1 MNHNS, CDR2 SASEGT. This CDR3 is built from 16 residues. Trimming removed 3 bases at V and 2 bases at J, with 17 bases between. CDR3 sequence: CASSDHAVRGTYEQYF. The CDR3 nucleotides are TGTGCCAGCAGTGATCATGCCGTGAGAGGGACCTACGAGCAGTACTTC.

This clonotype was counted ten times or more. This chain links TRBV5-1 with TRBJ2-7; 11 nucleotides agree with TRBD1. V trimming: 3 bases; J trimming: 2 bases; junction bases outside the gene matches: 4. Germline assignment: CDR1 SGHRS and CDR2 YFSETQ. The CDR3 has 15 amino acids. CDR3 amino acids: CASSSRTGGTYEQYF. The CDR3 DNA follows: TGCGCCAGCAGCTCACGGACAGGGGGCACCTACGAGCAGTACTTC.

In its sample, this clonotype was seen many times. V is TRBV15 and J is TRBJ2-2; tentative D call: TRBD2 (5 bases). There are 14 residues in the CDR3. Germline V CDR1 and CDR2: LNHNV, YYDKDF (reference sequence). V shed 3 bases and J shed 12 bases, with 17 bases lying between them. CDR3 sequence (DNA): TGTGCCACCAGCAGCGGCGTATCGGGGATTCAGCTGTTTTTT. Translation: CATSSGVSGIQLFF.

Turning to this clonotype: One end of the junction is discordant with germline, which a read error may explain. The chain joins TRBV4-1 to TRBJ1-1, with a tentative D call TRBD1 (6 bases). The CDR3 runs to 13 residues. Germline V gives CDR1 MGHRA, CDR2 YSYEKL. This chain's CDR3 is CASSQGANTEVFF. The CDR3 nucleotides read TGCGCCAGCAGCCAGGGGGCGAACACTGAAGTTTTCTTT.

The table lists this clonotype with a few counts. The chain is built from TRBV19 and TRBJ1-1, with D perhaps matching TRBD1 (5 bases). The CDR3 runs 15 residues. The ends were cut back, 0 bases at V and 2 bases at J, with 10 bases in the middle. CDR1 is LNHDA, CDR2 SQIVND, per germline (reference sequence). In DNA form, the CDR3 reads TGTGCCAGTAGTATAGATTGGGGGGGAAACACTGAAGCTTTCTTT. Protein product: CASSIDWGGNTEAFF.

This clonotype was counted many times. The rearrangement uses TRBV6-2 or TRBV6-3 and TRBJ2-7; weak D call: TRBD1 (6 bases). Trimming pared 8 bases from V and 1 base from J, leaving 18 bases between. The CDR3 is made up of 15 amino acids. Germline assignment: CDR1 MNHEY and CDR2 SVGEGT. This CDR3 is CASGPWTAKSYEQYF. The CDR3 nucleotides are TGTGCCAGCGGCCCGTGGACAGCGAAGTCCTACGAGCAGTACTTC.

This clonotype came up a few times. This chain connects TRBV6-1 to TRBJ2-7; TRBD1 matches at 7 bases. Trimming removed 4 bases from V and 7 bases from J; junction bases left unmatched: 13. Germline CDR1 reads MNHNS; CDR2 reads SASEGT. This CDR3 has 15 amino acids. CDR3 sequence: CASSGGTVGLREQYF. The CDR3 bases are TGTGCCAGCAGTGGGGGGACAGTGGGCTTACGAGAGCAGTACTTC.